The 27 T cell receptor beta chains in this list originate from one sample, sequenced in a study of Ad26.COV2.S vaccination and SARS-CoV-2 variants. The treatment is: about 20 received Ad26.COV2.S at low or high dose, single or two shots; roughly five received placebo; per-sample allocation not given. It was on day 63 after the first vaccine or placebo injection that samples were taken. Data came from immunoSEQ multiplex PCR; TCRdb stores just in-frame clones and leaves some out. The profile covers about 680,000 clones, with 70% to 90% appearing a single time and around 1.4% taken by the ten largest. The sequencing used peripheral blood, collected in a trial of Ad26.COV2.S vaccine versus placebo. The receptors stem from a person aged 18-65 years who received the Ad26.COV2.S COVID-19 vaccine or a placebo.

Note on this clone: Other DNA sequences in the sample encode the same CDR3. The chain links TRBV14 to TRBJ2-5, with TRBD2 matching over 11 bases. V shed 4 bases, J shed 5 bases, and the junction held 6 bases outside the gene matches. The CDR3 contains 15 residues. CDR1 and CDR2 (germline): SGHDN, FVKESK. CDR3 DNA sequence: TGTGCCAGCAGCCTTAGCGGGAGGGCCGGGGAGACCCAGTACTTC. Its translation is CASSLSGRAGETQYF.

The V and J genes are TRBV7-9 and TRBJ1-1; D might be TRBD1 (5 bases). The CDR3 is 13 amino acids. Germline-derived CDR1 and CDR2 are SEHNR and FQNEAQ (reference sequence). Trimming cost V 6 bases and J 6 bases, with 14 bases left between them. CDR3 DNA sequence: TGTGCCAGCAGGCCCCTGGGAGGGGCTGAAGCTTTCTTT. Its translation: CASRPLGGAEAFF.

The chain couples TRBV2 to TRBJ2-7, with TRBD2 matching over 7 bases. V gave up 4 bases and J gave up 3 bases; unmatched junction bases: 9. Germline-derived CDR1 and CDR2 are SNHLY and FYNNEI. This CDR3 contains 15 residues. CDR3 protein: CASSGGRVLHYEQYF. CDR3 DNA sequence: TGTGCCAGCAGTGGGGGGAGGGTTTTACACTACGAGCAGTACTTC.

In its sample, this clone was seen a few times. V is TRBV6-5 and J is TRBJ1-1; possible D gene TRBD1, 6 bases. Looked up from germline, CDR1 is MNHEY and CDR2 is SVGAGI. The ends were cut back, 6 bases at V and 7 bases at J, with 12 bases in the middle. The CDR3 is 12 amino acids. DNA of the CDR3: TGTGCCAGCAGACCTAAGGGGGATGAAGCTTTCTTT. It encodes CASRPKGDEAFF.

CDR3 protein: CASSRRDRETQYF. For the CDR3, the DNA is TGTGCCAGCAGCCGCCGGGACAGAGAGACCCAGTACTTC. The chain carries TRBV7-9 and TRBJ2-5; 7 positions match TRBD1. The CDR3 length is 13 residues. With 5 bases clipped from V and 4 bases from J, the junction kept 4 bases outside the gene matches. CDR1 SEHNR and CDR2 FQNEAQ come from the germline V gene (reference sequence).

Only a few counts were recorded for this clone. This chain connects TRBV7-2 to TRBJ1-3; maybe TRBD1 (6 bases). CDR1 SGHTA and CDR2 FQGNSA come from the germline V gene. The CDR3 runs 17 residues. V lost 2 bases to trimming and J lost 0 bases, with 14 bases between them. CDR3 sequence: CASSLRGGPYSGNTIYF. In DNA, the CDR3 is TGTGCCAGCAGCTTAAGGGGGGGACCCTACTCTGGAAACACCATATATTTT.

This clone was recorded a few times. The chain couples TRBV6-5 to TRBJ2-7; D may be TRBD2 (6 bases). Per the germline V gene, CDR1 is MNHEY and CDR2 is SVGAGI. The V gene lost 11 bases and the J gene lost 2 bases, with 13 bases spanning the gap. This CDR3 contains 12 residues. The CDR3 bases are TGTGCCGCGGGGCAGGACCCCTACGAGCAGTACTTC. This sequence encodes CAAGQDPYEQYF.

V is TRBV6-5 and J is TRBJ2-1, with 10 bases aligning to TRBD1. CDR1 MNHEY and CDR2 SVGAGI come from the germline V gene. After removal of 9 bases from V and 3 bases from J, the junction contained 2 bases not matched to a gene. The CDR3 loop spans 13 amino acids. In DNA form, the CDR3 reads TGTGCCAGTGGGACAGGGGTCTACAATGAGCAGTTCTTC. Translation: CASGTGVYNEQFF.

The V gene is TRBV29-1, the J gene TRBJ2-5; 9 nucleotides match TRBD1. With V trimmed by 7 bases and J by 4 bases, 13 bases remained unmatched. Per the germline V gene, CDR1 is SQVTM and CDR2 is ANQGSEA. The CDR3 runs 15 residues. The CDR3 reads CSALGSGTGRETQYF. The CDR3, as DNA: TGCAGCGCCCTAGGGTCGGGGACAGGGCGAGAGACCCAGTACTTC.

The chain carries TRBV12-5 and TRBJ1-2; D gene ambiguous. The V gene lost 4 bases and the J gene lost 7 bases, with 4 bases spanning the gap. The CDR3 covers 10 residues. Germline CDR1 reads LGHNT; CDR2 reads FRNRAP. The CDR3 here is CASGYGGYTF. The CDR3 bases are TGTGCTAGTGGTTACGGTGGCTACACCTTC.

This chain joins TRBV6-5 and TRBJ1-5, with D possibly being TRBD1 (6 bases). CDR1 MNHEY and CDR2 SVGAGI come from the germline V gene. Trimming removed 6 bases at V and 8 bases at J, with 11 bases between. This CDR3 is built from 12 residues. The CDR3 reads CASRQGLEPQHF. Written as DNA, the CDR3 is TGTGCCAGCAGACAGGGACTTGAGCCCCAGCATTTT.

CDR3 sequence reads: CASSPRRGISYGYTF. CDR3 DNA sequence: TGTGCCAGCAGCCCCCGTCGAGGGATTAGCTATGGCTACACCTTC. The chain employs TRBV3-1 (or the pseudogene TRBV3-2) and TRBJ1-2, with D unclear. CDR1 LGHDT and CDR2 YNNKEL come from the germline V gene (reference sequence). Deletions cut 4 bases from V and 4 bases from J, with 16 bases between. The CDR3 runs to 15 residues.

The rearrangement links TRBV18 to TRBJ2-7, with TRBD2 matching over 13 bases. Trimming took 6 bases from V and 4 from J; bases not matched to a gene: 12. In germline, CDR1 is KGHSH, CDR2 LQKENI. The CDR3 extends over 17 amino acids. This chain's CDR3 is CASSILAGGSLEYEQYF. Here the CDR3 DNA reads TGTGCCAGCTCCATACTAGCGGGAGGGTCCCTAGAGTACGAGCAGTACTTC.

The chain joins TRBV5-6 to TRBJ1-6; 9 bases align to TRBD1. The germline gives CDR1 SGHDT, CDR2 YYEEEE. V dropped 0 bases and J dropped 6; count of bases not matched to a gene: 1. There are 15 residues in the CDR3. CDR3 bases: TGTGCCAGCAGCTTGGTGGACAGGGGTAATTCACCCCTCCACTTT. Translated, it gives CASSLVDRGNSPLHF.

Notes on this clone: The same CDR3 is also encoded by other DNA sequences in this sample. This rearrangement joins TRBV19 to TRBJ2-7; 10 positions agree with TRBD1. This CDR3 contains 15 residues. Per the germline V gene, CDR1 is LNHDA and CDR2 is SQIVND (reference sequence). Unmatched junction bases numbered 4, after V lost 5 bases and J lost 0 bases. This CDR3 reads CASSPRDRGSYEQYF. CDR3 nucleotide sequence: TGTGCCAGTAGTCCTCGGGACAGGGGCTCCTACGAGCAGTACTTC.

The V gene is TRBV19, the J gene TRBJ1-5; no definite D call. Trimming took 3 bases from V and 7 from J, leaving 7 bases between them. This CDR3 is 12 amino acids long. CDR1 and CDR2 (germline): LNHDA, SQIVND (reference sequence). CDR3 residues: CASSISLQPQHF. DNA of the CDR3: TGTGCCAGTAGTATCTCATTGCAGCCCCAGCATTTT.

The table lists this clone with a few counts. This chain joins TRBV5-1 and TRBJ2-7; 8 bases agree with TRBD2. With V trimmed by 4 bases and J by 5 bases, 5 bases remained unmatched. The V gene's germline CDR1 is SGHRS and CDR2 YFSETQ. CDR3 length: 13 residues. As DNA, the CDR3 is TGCGCCAGCAGCCTGAGCGGGAGCCACGAGCAGTACTTC. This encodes CASSLSGSHEQYF.

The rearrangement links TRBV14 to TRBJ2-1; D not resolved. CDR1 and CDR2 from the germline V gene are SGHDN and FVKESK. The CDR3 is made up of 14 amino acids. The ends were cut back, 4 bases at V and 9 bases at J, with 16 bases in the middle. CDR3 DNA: TGTGCCAGCAGCCGAAGTAGTCCCCTAGGTGAGCAGTTCTTC. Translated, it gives CASSRSSPLGEQFF.

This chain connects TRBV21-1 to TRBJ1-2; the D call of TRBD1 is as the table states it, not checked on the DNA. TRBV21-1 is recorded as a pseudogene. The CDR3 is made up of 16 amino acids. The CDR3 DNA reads TGTGCCACCCAGCCTCCAAACTCAGGGGCTAACTATGGCTACACCTTC. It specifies CATQPPNSGANYGYTF.

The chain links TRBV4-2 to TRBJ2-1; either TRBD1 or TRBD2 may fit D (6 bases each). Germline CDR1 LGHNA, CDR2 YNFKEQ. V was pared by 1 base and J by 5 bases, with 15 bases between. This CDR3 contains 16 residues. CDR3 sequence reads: CASSQGIGGEHNEQFF. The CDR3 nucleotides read TGTGCCAGCAGCCAAGGGATCGGGGGCGAACACAATGAGCAGTTCTTC.

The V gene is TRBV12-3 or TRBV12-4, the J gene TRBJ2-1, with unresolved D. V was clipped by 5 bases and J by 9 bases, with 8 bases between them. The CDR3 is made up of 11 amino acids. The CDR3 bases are TGTGCCAGCAGTCTACTGGGTGAGCAGTTCTTC. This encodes CASSLLGEQFF.

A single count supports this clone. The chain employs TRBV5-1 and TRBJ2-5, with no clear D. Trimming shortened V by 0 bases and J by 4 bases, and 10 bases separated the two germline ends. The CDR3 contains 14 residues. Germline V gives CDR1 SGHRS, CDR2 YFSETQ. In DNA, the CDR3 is TGCGCCAGCAGCTTGGGGTCTACCAGAGAGACCCAGTACTTC. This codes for CASSLGSTRETQYF. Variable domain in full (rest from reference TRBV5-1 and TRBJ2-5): KAGVTQTPRYLIKTRGQQVTLSCSPISGHRSVSWYQQTPGQGLQFLFEYFSETQRNKGNFPGRFSGRQFSNSRSEMNVSTLELGDSALYLCASSLGSTRETQYFGPGTRLLVL.

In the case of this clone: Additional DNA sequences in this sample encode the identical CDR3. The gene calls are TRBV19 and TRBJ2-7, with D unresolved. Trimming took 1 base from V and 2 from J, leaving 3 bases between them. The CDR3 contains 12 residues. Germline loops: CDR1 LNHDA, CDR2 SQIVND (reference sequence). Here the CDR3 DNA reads TGTGCCAGTAGTATAGGCACCTACGAGCAGTACTTC. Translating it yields CASSIGTYEQYF.

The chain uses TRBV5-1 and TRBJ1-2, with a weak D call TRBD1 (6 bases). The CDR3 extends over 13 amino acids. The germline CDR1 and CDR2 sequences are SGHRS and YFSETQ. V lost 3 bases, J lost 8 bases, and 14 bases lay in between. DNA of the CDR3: TGCGCCAGCAGCTCAGGGGTTCCAGAAGGCTACACCTTC. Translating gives CASSSGVPEGYTF. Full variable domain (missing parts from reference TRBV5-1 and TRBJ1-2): KAGVTQTPRYLIKTRGQQVTLSCSPISGHRSVSWYQQTPGQGLQFLFEYFSETQRNKGNFPGRFSGRQFSNSRSEMNVSTLELGDSALYLCASSSGVPEGYTFGSGTRLTVV.

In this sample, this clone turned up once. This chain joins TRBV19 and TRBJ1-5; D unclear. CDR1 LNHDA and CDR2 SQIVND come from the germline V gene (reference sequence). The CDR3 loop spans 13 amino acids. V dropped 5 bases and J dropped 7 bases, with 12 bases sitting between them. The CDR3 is CASSARTDQPQHF. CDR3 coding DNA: TGTGCCAGTAGTGCCAGGACGGACCAGCCCCAGCATTTT.

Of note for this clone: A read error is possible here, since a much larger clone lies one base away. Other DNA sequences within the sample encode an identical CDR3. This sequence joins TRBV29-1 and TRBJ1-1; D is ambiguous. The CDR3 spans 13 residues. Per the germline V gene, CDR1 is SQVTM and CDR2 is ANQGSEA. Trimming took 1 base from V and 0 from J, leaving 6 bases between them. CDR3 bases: TGCAGCGTTGAAGGGCGGATGAACACTGAAGCTTTCTTT. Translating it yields CSVEGRMNTEAFF.

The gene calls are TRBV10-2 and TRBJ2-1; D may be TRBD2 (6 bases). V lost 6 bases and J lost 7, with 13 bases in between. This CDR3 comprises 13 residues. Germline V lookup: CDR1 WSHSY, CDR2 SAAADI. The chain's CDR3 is CASRGSGLNEQFF. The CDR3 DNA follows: TGCGCCAGCAGGGGTAGCGGCCTTAATGAGCAGTTCTTC.